The 19 T cell receptor beta chains given below trace back to one sample, sequenced in a study of vaccination and CD4 T cells after COVID-19. An Oncomine TCR Beta short-read assay was used to sequence the DNA from cultured CD4+ T cells. TCRdb fed the PCR reads into MiXCR, producing one record per CDR3 protein. Among some 15,000 distinct CDR3 sequences listed, just over 20% were seen once. As for treatment: roughly 10-day PBMC culture with coronavirus spike peptide pools or control peptides (ViraFEST assay). No antigen is known for these receptors. Sequencing used CD4+ T cells from blood, cultured in vitro, obtained before SARS-CoV-2 vaccination. The receptor source for this set is a human donor who received a COVID-19 vaccine.

This clonotype was found a few times. This chain connects TRBV5-1 to TRBJ2-3; possible D gene TRBD1, 5 bases. In germline, CDR1 is SGHRS, CDR2 YFSETQ. The CDR3 is made up of 15 amino acids. V shed 4 bases and J shed 2 bases, with 14 bases lying between them. The CDR3 nucleotides are TGCGCCAGCAGCCAGGACACGAGGACCACAGATACGCAGTATTTT. This encodes CASSQDTRTTDTQYF.

There are a few counts of this clonotype. V gene TRBV27 combines with J gene TRBJ1-2; perhaps TRBD1 as D (5 bases). Germline assignment: CDR1 MNHEY and CDR2 SMNVEV (reference sequence). V was pared by 8 bases and J by 4 bases, with 17 bases between. This CDR3 spans 14 amino acids. CDR3 protein: CASASGASPYGYTF. The DNA for the CDR3 is TGTGCCAGCGCCTCCGGGGCCTCCCCCTATGGCTACACCTTC.

The CDR3 sequence is CATSPQGSDGYTF. DNA for the CDR3: TGTGCCACCAGCCCACAGGGAAGTGATGGCTACACCTTC. The chain is built from TRBV24-1 and TRBJ1-2; TRBD1 might be the D (6 bases). V was pared by 7 bases and J by 6 bases, with 14 bases between. Germline CDR1 reads KGHDR; CDR2 reads SFDVKD. The CDR3 loop spans 13 amino acids.

This clonotype was seen only a few times. CDR3 coding DNA: TGTGCCAGCAGTGCGACAGTTCAAGAGACCCAGTACTTC. It codes for CASSATVQETQYF. The rearrangement uses TRBV6-1 and TRBJ2-5; D perhaps matches TRBD1 (5 bases). The CDR3 is made up of 13 amino acids. The V end was cut by 4 bases, the J end by 2 bases, with 8 bases between. CDR1 is MNHNS, CDR2 SASEGT, per germline.

The chain is built from TRBV20-1 and TRBJ2-3; 12 bases are shared with TRBD2. Germline V gene sequence: CDR1 DFQATT, CDR2 SNEGSKA (reference sequence). Trimming at V came to 3 bases and at J to 2 bases, leaving 6 bases not matched to a gene. CDR3 length equals 16 residues. The CDR3: CSARQASGGVTDTQYF. CDR3 coding DNA: TGCAGTGCTAGGCAGGCTAGCGGGGGGGTCACAGATACGCAGTATTTT.

A few counts support this clonotype. The chain carries TRBV20-1 and TRBJ2-6, with 9 bases aligning to TRBD1. There are 21 residues in the CDR3. Trimming at V came to 1 base and at J to 0 bases, leaving 16 bases not matched to a gene. Germline CDR1 DFQATT, CDR2 SNEGSKA (reference sequence). CDR3 bases: TGCAGTGCTAGAGTGCCTCCCGGGACAGGGTCGACCAGCTCTGGGGCCAACGTCCTGACTTTC. Translation: CSARVPPGTGSTSSGANVLTF.

The chain has TRBV5-1 and TRBJ2-1; D gene ambiguous. Germline values: CDR1 SGHRS, CDR2 YFSETQ. Trimming stripped 5 bases from V and 0 bases from J, with 9 bases between. This CDR3 contains 14 residues. The CDR3 sequence is CASRAVSSYNEQFF. The CDR3, as DNA: TGCGCCAGCAGGGCGGTGAGCTCCTACAATGAGCAGTTCTTC.

The chain has TRBV11-3 and TRBJ2-2; 7 nucleotides match TRBD1. After removal of 6 bases from V and 2 bases from J, the junction contained 6 bases not matched to a gene. This CDR3 spans 15 amino acids. CDR1 is SGHNT and CDR2 is YENEEA in the germline V gene. The DNA of the CDR3 is TGTGCCAGCAGAAAGACAGGGACAAACACCGGGGAGCTGTTTTTT. Amino acids: CASRKTGTNTGELFF.

This chain connects TRBV5-1 to TRBJ1-6; no clear D gene. Trimming pared 10 bases from V and 9 bases from J, leaving 14 bases between. The CDR3 consists of 12 residues. Looked up from germline, CDR1 is SGHRS and CDR2 is YFSETQ. The CDR3 sequence is CAGKTDRSPLHF. The CDR3 DNA is TGCGCCGGCAAAACGGACCGTTCACCCCTCCACTTT.

The chain uses TRBV7-2 and TRBJ1-1; TRBD1 matches 9 bases. After removal of 5 bases from V and 2 bases from J, the junction contained 6 bases not matched to a gene. This CDR3 comprises 15 residues. Germline V lookup: CDR1 SGHTA, CDR2 FQGNSA. The CDR3 DNA is TGTGCCAGCAGCGGTAACAGGGGGCGAAACACTGAAGCTTTCTTT. Translated: CASSGNRGRNTEAFF.

The V call is TRBV12-3 or TRBV12-4, the J call TRBJ2-7, with TRBD2 as a possible D gene (6 bases). The CDR3 spans 15 residues. Between the trimmed V and J ends, which lost 2 bases and 2 bases, there was a span of 13 bases. Here the CDR3 DNA reads TGTGCCAGCAGTTTAACAAACAGCGGGCCCTACGAGCAGTACTTC. Translating gives CASSLTNSGPYEQYF.

This clonotype has more than one count but fewer than ten. This chain joins TRBV7-2 and TRBJ2-3; no definite D call. CDR1 SGHTA and CDR2 FQGNSA come from the germline V gene. V was clipped by 3 bases and J by 3 bases, with 4 bases between them. The CDR3 covers 12 residues. This CDR3 reads CASSLRTDTQYF. The CDR3 nucleotides are TGTGCCAGCAGCTTGCGGACAGATACGCAGTATTTT.

The chain is built from TRBV6-2 or TRBV6-3 and TRBJ2-3; TRBD2 agrees at 10 bases. The CDR3 is made up of 15 amino acids. Trimming cost V 4 bases and J 9 bases; bases outside gene matches: 10. Germline-derived CDR1 and CDR2 are MNHEY and SVGEGT. Here the CDR3 reads CASSSLAGGQITQYF. In DNA, the CDR3 is TGTGCCAGCAGTTCCTTAGCGGGGGGACAGATAACGCAGTATTTT.

The chain joins TRBV2 to TRBJ2-6; tentatively, D is TRBD1 (5 bases). The CDR3 is made up of 14 amino acids. Between the trimmed V and J ends, which lost 4 bases and 4 bases, there was a span of 8 bases. Germline V gene sequence: CDR1 SNHLY, CDR2 FYNNEI. For the CDR3, the DNA is TGTGCCAGCAGTGTAGGGGCGGGGGCCAACGTCCTGACTTTC. This encodes CASSVGAGANVLTF.

The chain recombines TRBV4-2 with TRBJ2-5; 7 bases agree with TRBD1. The ends lost 1 base at V and 5 bases at J; junction bases unmatched: 10. The germline CDR1 and CDR2 sequences are LGHNA and YNFKEQ. The CDR3 extends over 16 amino acids. The DNA of the CDR3 is TGTGCCAGCAGCCAAGGAGGACAGGTTACGAAGGAGACCCAGTACTTC. It yields the protein CASSQGGQVTKETQYF.

This clonotype was counted between two and nine times. The chain couples TRBV7-8 to TRBJ1-2, with D unclear. Germline V CDR1 and CDR2: SGHVS, FQNEAQ. Trimming took off 4 bases at V and 2 bases at J, with 17 bases between the two ends. The CDR3 is made up of 16 amino acids. Here the CDR3 reads CASSSVIGRGNYGYTF. DNA for the CDR3: TGTGCCAGCAGCTCGGTAATCGGACGGGGAAACTATGGCTACACCTTC.

The CDR3, as DNA: TGCGCCAGCAGCTTCTCCCGGGACAGTTCCTATGGCTACACCTTC. This codes for CASSFSRDSSYGYTF. V is TRBV5-1 and J is TRBJ1-2; 7 bases fit TRBD1. This CDR3 region has 15 residues. Per germline, CDR1 SGHRS and CDR2 YFSETQ. J was trimmed by 4 bases and V by 2 bases; bases with no gene match: 8.

This chain joins TRBV27 and TRBJ2-2, with D possibly matching TRBD1 (5 bases). Per the germline V gene, CDR1 is MNHEY and CDR2 is SMNVEV (reference sequence). Trimming removed 5 bases from V and 6 bases from J, with 10 bases in between. This CDR3 region has 13 residues. The CDR3 region has the DNA TGTGCCAGCAGTAGAAAGGGGTCCGGGGAGCTGTTTTTT. This sequence encodes CASSRKGSGELFF.

The chain recombines TRBV19 with TRBJ1-2, with 8 nucleotides matching TRBD1. This CDR3 is 17 amino acids long. CDR1 LNHDA and CDR2 SQIVND come from the germline V gene (reference sequence). Trimming took 1 base from V and 0 from J; bases not matched to a gene: 7. CDR3 residues: CASSIVGTGTANYGYTF. CDR3 coding DNA: TGTGCCAGTAGTATAGTGGGGACAGGCACAGCTAACTATGGCTACACCTTC.